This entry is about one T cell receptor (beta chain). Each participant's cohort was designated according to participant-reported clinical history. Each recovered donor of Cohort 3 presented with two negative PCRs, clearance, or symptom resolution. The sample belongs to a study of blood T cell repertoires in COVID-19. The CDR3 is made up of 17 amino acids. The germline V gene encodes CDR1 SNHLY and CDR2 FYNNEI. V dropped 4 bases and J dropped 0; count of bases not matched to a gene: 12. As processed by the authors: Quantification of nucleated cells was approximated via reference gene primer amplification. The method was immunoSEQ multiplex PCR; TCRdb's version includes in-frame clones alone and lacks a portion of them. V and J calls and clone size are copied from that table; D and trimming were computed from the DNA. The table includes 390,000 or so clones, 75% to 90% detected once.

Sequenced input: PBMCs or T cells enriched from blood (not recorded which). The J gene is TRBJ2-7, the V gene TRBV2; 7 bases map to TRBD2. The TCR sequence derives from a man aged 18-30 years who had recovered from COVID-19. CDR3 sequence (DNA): TGTGCCAGCAGTGCGGTTTCGAGCCCTAGCGGCTCCTACGAGCAGTACTTC. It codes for CASSAVSSPSGSYEQYF.